These 28 T cell receptor beta chains were all obtained from the same sample, sequenced in a study of beta chain features in type 1 diabetes. Sequenced material consisted of expressed TCRB transcripts (all of the isolated RNA was reverse transcribed). Only in-frame clones appear in the TCRdb table, and some are missing; sequencing was by immunoSEQ multiplex PCR. The sample consists of 300,000 to 350,000 clones, roughly 8% of them appearing once. Source material: central memory CD4+ T cells from blood. These receptors all stem from a woman in her late teens or twenties in good health.

The CDR3 sequence is CASSPSSTSGTGGELFF. CDR3 bases: TGTGCCAGCTCACCATCTTCGACTAGCGGGACAGGCGGGGAGCTGTTTTTT. The chain is built from TRBV18 and TRBJ2-2; 11 nucleotides match TRBD2. Germline values: CDR1 KGHSH, CDR2 LQKENI. The CDR3 sequence is 17 residues long. After removal of 2 bases from V and 7 bases from J, the junction contained 9 bases not matched to a gene.

This clone was seen at least ten times. This rearrangement joins TRBV2 to TRBJ2-1; 13 positions agree with TRBD2. The CDR3 has 15 amino acids. With V trimmed by 10 bases and J by 6 bases, 9 bases remained unmatched. Germline CDR1 SNHLY, CDR2 FYNNEI. The CDR3 DNA reads TGTGCCACCCAGATCGGACTAGCGGGAGTCAATGAGCAGTTCTTC. Translated: CATQIGLAGVNEQFF.

V usage is TRBV28 and J usage is TRBJ1-1, with D unresolved. This CDR3 has 14 amino acids. Per germline, CDR1 MDHEN and CDR2 SYDVKM. Between the trimmed V and J ends, which lost 5 bases and 6 bases, there was a span of 16 bases. The CDR3 DNA is TGTGCCAGCAGTACCGACTTGCTTCGAGCTGAAGCTTTCTTT. This encodes CASSTDLLRAEAFF.

This clone was recorded at least ten times. The J gene is TRBJ2-7, the V gene TRBV5-1, with 11 bases identical to TRBD2. Germline V lookup: CDR1 SGHRS, CDR2 YFSETQ. The CDR3 has 14 amino acids. Losses at the gene ends were 5 bases for V and 6 bases for J; bases not matched to a gene: 7. The CDR3 nucleotides are TGCGCCAGCAGAGTAACTAGCGGGAGCACCGAGCAGTACTTC. Translation: CASRVTSGSTEQYF.

The rearrangement joins TRBV7-9 to TRBJ2-7; 8 bases fit TRBD2. V was clipped by 4 bases and J by 2 bases; unmatched bases: 7. Germline V lookup: CDR1 SEHNR, CDR2 FQNEAQ (reference sequence). The CDR3 totals 15 residues. The CDR3 DNA follows: TGTGCCAGCAGCTACCAGAGCGGGAGCCCCTACGAGCAGTACTTC. This translates into CASSYQSGSPYEQYF.

V gene TRBV4-1 combines with J gene TRBJ2-2; unclear D gene. CDR3 length equals 16 residues. Germline-derived CDR1 and CDR2 are MGHRA and YSYEKL. V dropped 2 bases and J dropped 1 base, with 11 bases sitting between them. DNA of the CDR3: TGCGCCAGCAGCCAAACCGAGCAAAAGAACACCGGGGAGCTGTTTTTT. Translation: CASSQTEQKNTGELFF.

In this sample, this clone turned up a few times. The CDR3 DNA reads TGCGCCAGCCGGGGGGGACAGCCGGTGGCATTCTATGGCTACACCTTC. Translating it yields CASRGGQPVAFYGYTF. The rearrangement joins TRBV5-1 to TRBJ1-2; TRBD1 matches at 7 bases. CDR1 and CDR2 (germline): SGHRS, YFSETQ. The CDR3 loop spans 16 amino acids. J gave up 4 bases and V 7 bases, and 16 bases lay outside the gene matches.

The V gene is TRBV5-1, the J gene TRBJ2-7; D perhaps matches TRBD2 (6 bases). Trimming removed 0 bases from V and 8 bases from J, with 9 bases in between. The CDR3 sequence is 12 residues long. CDR1 SGHRS and CDR2 YFSETQ come from the germline V gene. The CDR3 coding sequence is TGCGCCAGCAGCTTGGCCGGGGGTAAGCAGTACTTC. Its translation is CASSLAGGKQYF. The full variable domain, completed using reference TRBV5-1 and TRBJ2-7, is KAGVTQTPRYLIKTRGQQVTLSCSPISGHRSVSWYQQTPGQGLQFLFEYFSETQRNKGNFPGRFSGRQFSNSRSEMNVSTLELGDSALYLCASSLAGGKQYFGPGTRLTVT.

The V gene is TRBV15, the J gene TRBJ1-1; perhaps TRBD1 as D (5 bases). Trimming cost V 4 bases and J 4 bases, with 13 bases left between them. CDR1 and CDR2 (germline): LNHNV, YYDKDF (reference sequence). The CDR3 is 14 amino acids. The CDR3 reads CATSTKGTGTEAFF. In DNA form, the CDR3 reads TGTGCCACCAGCACAAAAGGGACCGGCACTGAAGCTTTCTTT.

This chain links TRBV18 with TRBJ2-7; perhaps TRBD2 as D (5 bases). Between the trimmed V and J ends, which lost 4 bases and 7 bases, there was a span of 14 bases. The CDR3 covers 13 residues. Germline V gene data show CDR1 as KGHSH and CDR2 as LQKENI. The CDR3 loop reads CASSRNREEEQYF. In DNA form, the CDR3 reads TGTGCCAGCTCACGCAACCGGGAAGAGGAGCAGTACTTC.

The gene calls are TRBV25-1 and TRBJ1-1; D may be TRBD1 (6 bases). Germline CDR1 is MGHDK and CDR2 is SYGVNS. Trimming shortened V by 4 bases and J by 5 bases, and 11 bases separated the two germline ends. This CDR3 comprises 13 residues. The CDR3 protein is CASSVAGETEAFF. DNA for the CDR3: TGTGCCAGCAGTGTCGCAGGGGAAACTGAAGCTTTCTTT. Drawing the rest from reference TRBV25-1 and TRBJ1-1, the complete variable domain is EADIYQTPRYLVIGTGKKITLECSQTMGHDKMYWYQQDPGMELHLIHYSYGVNSTEKGDLSSESTVSRIRTEHFPLTLESARPSHTSQYLCASSVAGETEAFFGQGTRLTVV.

V gene TRBV5-6 combines with J gene TRBJ2-7, with 7 bases matching TRBD1. Germline values: CDR1 SGHDT, CDR2 YYEEEE. This CDR3 spans 17 amino acids. J was trimmed by 3 bases and V by 2 bases; bases with no gene match: 14. The chain's CDR3 is CASSFLGKPGQLYEQYF. DNA for the CDR3: TGTGCCAGCAGCTTTTTGGGGAAACCGGGACAGCTCTACGAGCAGTACTTC.

This clone was observed a few times. V and J are TRBV2 and TRBJ2-1; 9 bases agree with TRBD2. Germline V lookup: CDR1 SNHLY, CDR2 FYNNEI. V lost 5 bases to trimming and J lost 3 bases; unmatched junction nucleotides: 5. The CDR3 runs to 15 residues. In DNA form, the CDR3 reads TGTGCCAGCAGTCCAGAAGCGGGAGGCTACAATGAGCAGTTCTTC. This codes for CASSPEAGGYNEQFF.

This clone was observed many times. The V call is TRBV5-5, the J call TRBJ2-1, with 9 bases identical to TRBD1. This CDR3 spans 15 amino acids. V lost 4 bases and J lost 8; bases outside the gene matches: 10. Per germline, CDR1 SGHKS and CDR2 YYEKEE (reference sequence). This chain's CDR3 is CASSPGTGLLDEQFF. The CDR3 region has the DNA TGTGCCAGCAGCCCGGGGACAGGGTTGTTGGATGAGCAGTTCTTC.

This clone has ten or more counts. V is TRBV7-9 and J is TRBJ1-1; D unclear. The CDR3 is 14 amino acids. Germline V CDR1 and CDR2: SEHNR, FQNEAQ (reference sequence). Trimming cost V 4 bases and J 1 base, with 10 bases left between them. In DNA, the CDR3 is TGTGCCAGCAGCTCCTTTGTTGAGAACACTGAAGCTTTCTTT. Residues: CASSSFVENTEAFF. Complete variable domain (other parts from reference TRBV7-9 and TRBJ1-1): DTGVSQNPRHKITKRGQNVTFRCDPISEHNRLYWYRQTLGQGPEFLTYFQNEAQLEKSRLLSDRFSAERPKGSFSTLEIQRTEQGDSAMYLCASSSFVENTEAFFGQGTRLTVV.

This clone appeared a few times. A read error may account for a junction end that differs from germline. This chain uses TRBV7-3 with TRBJ2-4; 7 bases agree with TRBD2. Germline CDR1 is SGHTA and CDR2 is FQGTGA. The CDR3 runs 12 residues. CDR3 DNA sequence: TGTGCCAGCAGCTTAGAAACCGGGACTAAAGACTTC. Translating it yields CASSLETGTKDF.

This clone has just a few counts. This chain joins TRBV19 and TRBJ2-1; D ambiguous. Germline V CDR1 and CDR2: LNHDA, SQIVND (reference sequence). The CDR3 length is 15 residues. Trimming took 1 base from V and 4 from J, leaving 11 bases between them. The CDR3 spells CASSIVNSRYNEQFF. The CDR3 DNA is TGTGCCAGTAGTATAGTTAACAGTAGGTACAATGAGCAGTTCTTC.

The V call is TRBV5-4, the J call TRBJ1-2; D unclear. V lost 0 bases to trimming and J lost 0 bases, with 6 bases between them. The CDR3 covers 14 residues. Germline V gives CDR1 SGHNT, CDR2 YYREEE (reference sequence). The CDR3 nucleotides read TGTGCCAGCAGCTTGGGCGTAGCTAACTATGGCTACACCTTC. Translated, it gives CASSLGVANYGYTF.

This clone has a handful of counts. V and J are TRBV28 and TRBJ2-1; TRBD2 matches 8 bases. The CDR3 is made up of 13 amino acids. The germline V gene encodes CDR1 MDHEN and CDR2 SYDVKM. V shed 6 bases and J 12 bases; nucleotides not matched to a gene: 10. CDR3 region: CASSRTTSGGQFF. The DNA of the CDR3 is TGTGCCAGCAGCCGCACCACTAGCGGAGGGCAGTTCTTC.

This chain links TRBV18 with TRBJ2-7; D possibly matches TRBD1 or TRBD2 (5 bases each). This CDR3 spans 15 amino acids. Trimming removed 6 bases from V and 2 bases from J, with 17 bases in between. From germline, CDR1 is KGHSH and CDR2 LQKENI. The CDR3 sequence: CASSGRGPGTYEQYF. Here the CDR3 DNA reads TGTGCCAGCTCCGGTAGGGGTCCGGGGACCTACGAGCAGTACTTC. Full variable domain (missing parts from reference TRBV18 and TRBJ2-7): NAGVMQNPRHLVRRRGQEARLRCSPMKGHSHVYWYRQLPEEGLKFMVYLQKENIIDESGMPKERFSAEFPKEGPSILRIQQVVRGDSAAYFCASSGRGPGTYEQYFGPGTRLTVT.

This sequence joins TRBV10-3 and TRBJ2-1, with 7 bases matching TRBD2. The CDR3 loop spans 14 amino acids. Germline CDR1 and CDR2: ENHRY and SYGVKD. With V trimmed by 3 bases and J by 8 bases, 7 bases remained unmatched. The CDR3 region has the DNA TGTGCCATCAGTGATGGCTGGACTAGTTATGAGCAGTTCTTC. This sequence encodes CAISDGWTSYEQFF.

The chain combines TRBV7-8 with TRBJ2-7; 8 bases agree with TRBD1. Germline values: CDR1 SGHVS, CDR2 FQNEAQ. The CDR3 extends over 15 amino acids. J gave up 5 bases and V 5 bases, and 11 bases lay outside the gene matches. CDR3 nucleotide sequence: TGTGCCAGCAGCGGAACCGGGACAGGTTCCGACGAGCAGTACTTC. Its protein is CASSGTGTGSDEQYF.

The J gene is TRBJ2-1, the V gene TRBV27; D is unclear. V lost 3 bases, J lost 8 bases, and 11 bases lay in between. This CDR3 spans 13 amino acids. Germline CDR1 MNHEY, CDR2 SMNVEV (reference sequence). The CDR3 loop reads CASSLISKDEQFF. CDR3 DNA: TGTGCCAGCAGTTTGATTAGCAAGGATGAGCAGTTCTTC.

The chain uses TRBV28 and TRBJ1-2; D perhaps matches TRBD1 (5 bases). The germline V gene has CDR1 MDHEN and CDR2 SYDVKM. V was pared by 6 bases and J by 2 bases, with 10 bases between. The CDR3 is 13 amino acids. CDR3 loop: CASRFDRNYGYTF. The CDR3 DNA reads TGTGCCAGCAGATTCGACAGAAACTATGGCTACACCTTC.

This clone was counted only a few times. The chain employs TRBV6-5 and TRBJ2-7, with TRBD2 identical over 13 bases. From germline, CDR1 is MNHEY and CDR2 SVGAGI. The CDR3 is 13 amino acids. The V and J ends lost 8 bases and 7 bases, in that order; junction bases with no gene match: 5. The CDR3 nucleotides are TGTGCCAGCGGACTAGCGGGAGACGGTGAGCAGTACTTC. Its protein is CASGLAGDGEQYF.

This clone has a handful of counts. The chain links TRBV6-1 to TRBJ2-2; D might be TRBD1 (5 bases). Germline V gene lookup returns CDR1 MNHNS and CDR2 SASEGT. Trimming stripped 4 bases from V and 7 bases from J, with 16 bases between. The CDR3 has 15 residues. The CDR3 DNA is TGTGCCAGCAGTGCCTTGCAGGGCGGAAACGGGGAGCTGTTTTTT. This sequence encodes CASSALQGGNGELFF.

This clone was counted between two and nine times. V and J are TRBV13 and TRBJ2-7; TRBD2 matches at 10 bases. CDR1 PRHDT and CDR2 FYEKMQ come from the germline V gene (reference sequence). The V segment lost 6 bases and the J segment 3 bases; nucleotides outside the gene matches: 5. This CDR3 has 14 residues. The CDR3 protein is CASREEREGYEQYF. The CDR3 DNA is TGTGCCAGCAGGGAGGAGCGGGAGGGCTACGAGCAGTACTTC.

The chain employs TRBV18 and TRBJ2-3; no definite D call. V dropped 3 bases and J dropped 1 base, with 8 bases sitting between them. This CDR3 region has 14 residues. Per germline, CDR1 KGHSH and CDR2 LQKENI. CDR3 region: CASSPSSGTDTQYF. In DNA, the CDR3 is TGTGCCAGCTCACCTTCAAGCGGCACAGATACGCAGTATTTT.